Here is one T cell receptor (beta chain) with its context. Its antigen is unknown. Using immunoSEQ multiplex PCR, the repertoire was profiled, and TCRdb retains in-frame clones only, with some absent. Here the sample spans around 76,000 clones, about 88% being singletons. These data come from a study of T cell responses to AZD1222 COVID-19 vaccine. Overall study findings and caveats: Spike-specific TCR depth and breadth grew after two AZD1222 doses. White British donors predominated, females outnumbered males, and clonal diversity was possibly underestimated. Close to half of spike-specific TCRs reportedly recognize unmutated variant regions.

This receptor was obtained from an adult in good health. The sample here was peripheral blood, taken on day 0 of AZD1222 vaccination.

CDR3 amino acids: CASGGQAYEQYF. Written as DNA, the CDR3 is TGTGCCAGCGGGGGACAGGCCTACGAGCAGTACTTC. The chain is built from TRBV12-3 or TRBV12-4 and TRBJ2-7, with TRBD1 matching over 8 bases. Trimming cost V 8 bases and J 2 bases; bases outside gene matches: 2. The CDR3 consists of 12 residues.